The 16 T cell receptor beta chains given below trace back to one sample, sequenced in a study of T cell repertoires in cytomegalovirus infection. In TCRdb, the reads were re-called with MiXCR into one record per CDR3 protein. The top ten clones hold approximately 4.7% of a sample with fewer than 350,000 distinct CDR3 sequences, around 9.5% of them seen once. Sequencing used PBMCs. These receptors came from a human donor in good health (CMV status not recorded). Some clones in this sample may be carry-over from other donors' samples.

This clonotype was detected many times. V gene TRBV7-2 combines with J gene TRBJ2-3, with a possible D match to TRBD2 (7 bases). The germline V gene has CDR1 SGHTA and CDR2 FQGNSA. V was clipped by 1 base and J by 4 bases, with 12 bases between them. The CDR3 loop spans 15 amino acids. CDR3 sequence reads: CASSLEGGPADTQYF. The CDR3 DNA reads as TGTGCCAGCAGCTTAGAGGGGGGGCCCGCAGATACGCAGTATTTT.

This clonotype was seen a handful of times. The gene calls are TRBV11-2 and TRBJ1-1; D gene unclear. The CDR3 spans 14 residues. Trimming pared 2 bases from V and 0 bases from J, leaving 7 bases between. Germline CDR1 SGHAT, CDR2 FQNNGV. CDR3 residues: CASSLNRLNTEAFF. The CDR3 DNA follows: TGTGCCAGCAGCTTAAACAGATTGAACACTGAAGCTTTCTTT.

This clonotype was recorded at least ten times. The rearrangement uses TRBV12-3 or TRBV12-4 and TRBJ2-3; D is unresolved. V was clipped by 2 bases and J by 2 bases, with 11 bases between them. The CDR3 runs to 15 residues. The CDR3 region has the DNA TGTGCCAGCAGTTTACACAGCTCCCTCACAGATACGCAGTATTTT. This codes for CASSLHSSLTDTQYF.

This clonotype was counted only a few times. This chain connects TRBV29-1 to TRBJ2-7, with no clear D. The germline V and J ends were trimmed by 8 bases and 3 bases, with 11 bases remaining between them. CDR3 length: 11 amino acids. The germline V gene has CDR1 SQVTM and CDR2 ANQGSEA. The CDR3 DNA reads TGCAGCTCCTATAGTGGCTACGAGCAGTACTTC. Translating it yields CSSYSGYEQYF.

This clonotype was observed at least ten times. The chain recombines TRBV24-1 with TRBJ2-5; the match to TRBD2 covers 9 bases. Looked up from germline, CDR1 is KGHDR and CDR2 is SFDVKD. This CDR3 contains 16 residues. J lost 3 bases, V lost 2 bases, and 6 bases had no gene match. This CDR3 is CATSDWASGTEETQYF. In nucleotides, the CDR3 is TGTGCCACCAGTGATTGGGCTAGCGGGACGGAAGAGACCCAGTACTTC.

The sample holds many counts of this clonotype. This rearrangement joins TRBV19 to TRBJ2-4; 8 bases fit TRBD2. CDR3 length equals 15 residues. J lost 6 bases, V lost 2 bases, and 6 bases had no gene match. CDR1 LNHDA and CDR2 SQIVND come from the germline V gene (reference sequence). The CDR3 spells CASSIKAGGLNIQYF. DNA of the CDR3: TGTGCCAGTAGTATAAAGGCGGGAGGTCTAAACATTCAGTACTTC.

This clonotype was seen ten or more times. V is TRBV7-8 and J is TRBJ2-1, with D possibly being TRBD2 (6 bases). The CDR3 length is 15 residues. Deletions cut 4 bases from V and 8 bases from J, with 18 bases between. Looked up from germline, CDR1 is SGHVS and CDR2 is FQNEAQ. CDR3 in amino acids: CASSSPESGFHEQFF. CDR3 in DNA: TGTGCCAGCAGCTCCCCGGAGAGCGGGTTCCATGAGCAGTTCTTC.

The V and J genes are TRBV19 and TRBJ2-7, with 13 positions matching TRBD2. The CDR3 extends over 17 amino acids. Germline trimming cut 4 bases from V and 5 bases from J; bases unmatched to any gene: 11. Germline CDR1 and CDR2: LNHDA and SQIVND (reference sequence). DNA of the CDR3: TGTGCCAGTAGTAGGGTACAACACGGACTAGCGGGAGACGAGCAGTACTTC. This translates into CASSRVQHGLAGDEQYF.

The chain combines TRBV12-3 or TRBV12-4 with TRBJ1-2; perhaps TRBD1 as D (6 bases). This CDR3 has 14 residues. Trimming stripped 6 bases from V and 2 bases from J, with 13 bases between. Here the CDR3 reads CASSPWGQNYGYTF. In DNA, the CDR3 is TGTGCCAGCAGCCCCTGGGGGCAGAACTATGGCTACACCTTC.

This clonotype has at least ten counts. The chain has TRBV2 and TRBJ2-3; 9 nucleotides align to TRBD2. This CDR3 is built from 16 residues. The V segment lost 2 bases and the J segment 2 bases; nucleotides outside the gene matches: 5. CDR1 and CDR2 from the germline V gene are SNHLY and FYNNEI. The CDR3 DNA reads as TGTGCCAGCAGTGAATGGCAGCGGGGGGACACAGATACGCAGTATTTT. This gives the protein CASSEWQRGDTDTQYF.

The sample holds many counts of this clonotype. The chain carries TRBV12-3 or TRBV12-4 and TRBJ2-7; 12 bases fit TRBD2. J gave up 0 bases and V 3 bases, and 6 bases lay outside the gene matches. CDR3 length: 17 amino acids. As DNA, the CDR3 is TGTGCCAGCAGTTTCTCGGGACTAGCGGGTCCCTCCTACGAGCAGTACTTC. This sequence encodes CASSFSGLAGPSYEQYF.

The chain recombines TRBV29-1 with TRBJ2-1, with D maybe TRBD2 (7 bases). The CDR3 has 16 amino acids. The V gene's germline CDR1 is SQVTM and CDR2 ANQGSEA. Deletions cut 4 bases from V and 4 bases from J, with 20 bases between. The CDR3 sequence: CSVVGGGGNSYNEQFF. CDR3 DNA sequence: TGCAGCGTTGTGGGGGGAGGGGGGAATTCTTACAATGAGCAGTTCTTC.

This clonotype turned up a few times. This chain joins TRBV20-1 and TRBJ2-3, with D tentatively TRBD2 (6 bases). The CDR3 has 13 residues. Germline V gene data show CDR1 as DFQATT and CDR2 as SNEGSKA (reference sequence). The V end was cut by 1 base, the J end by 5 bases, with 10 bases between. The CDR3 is CSARVAGKDTQYF. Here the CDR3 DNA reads TGCAGTGCTAGAGTGGCGGGGAAAGATACGCAGTATTTT.

CDR3: CASSQDRRGPNNNEQFF. The CDR3 DNA sequence: TGCGCCAGCAGCCAAGATCGAAGGGGCCCTAACAACAATGAGCAGTTCTTC. The chain combines TRBV4-1 with TRBJ2-1, with D possibly matching TRBD1 (5 bases). Per germline, CDR1 MGHRA and CDR2 YSYEKL. The length of the CDR3 is 17 residues. Trimming took 0 bases from V and 5 from J, leaving 17 bases between them.

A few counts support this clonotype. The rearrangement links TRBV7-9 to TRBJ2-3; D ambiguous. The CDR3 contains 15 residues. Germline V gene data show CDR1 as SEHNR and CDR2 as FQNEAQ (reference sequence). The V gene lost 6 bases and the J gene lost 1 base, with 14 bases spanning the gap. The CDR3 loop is CASSYFPDRTDTQYF. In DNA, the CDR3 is TGTGCCAGCAGTTACTTTCCCGACCGCACAGATACGCAGTATTTT.

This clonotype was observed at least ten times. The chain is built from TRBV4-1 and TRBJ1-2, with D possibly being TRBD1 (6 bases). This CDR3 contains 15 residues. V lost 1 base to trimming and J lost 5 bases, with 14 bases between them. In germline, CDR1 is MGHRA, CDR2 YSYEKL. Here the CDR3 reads CASSQAPTGPYGYTF. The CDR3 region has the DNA TGCGCCAGCAGCCAAGCCCCGACAGGACCTTATGGCTACACCTTC.